This TCR beta chain was captured by sequencing in a study of post-analysis software for immune sequencing data. Study as a whole: Several disease courses (relapsing-remitting, secondary progressive and progressive-relapsing) of multiple sclerosis were included.

On this clonotype: The antigen remains unidentified.

Presence of unique molecular identifiers characterized the TCR beta cDNA libraries. Roughly 0.5 million cDNA molecules were obtained from approximately 0.91 to 9.4 million T cells. TCRdb reanalysed the PCR reads using MiXCR and keeps one entry per CDR3 protein. Of some 800,000 distinct CDR3 sequences in the sample, 46% are singletons; the top ten hold 4.9%. Study-wide results and caveats: With TRBV5-6, TRBV5-1 and TRBV20-1 included, 4 to 6 TRBV segments were more frequent in patients than in controls.

CDR3 length equals 14 residues. Trimming took 1 base from V and 2 from J, leaving 9 bases between them. Germline V gene data show CDR1 as LGHDT and CDR2 as YNNKEL (reference sequence). The chain employs TRBV3-1 and TRBJ2-7, with D possibly matching TRBD1 (5 bases). The receptor was isolated from a girl aged 10 to 17 with multiple sclerosis. The sequenced sample consisted of blood. In DNA, the CDR3 is TGTGCCAGCAGCCAAGGACAGTTTGCCTACGAGCAGTACTTC. It codes for CASSQGQFAYEQYF.